The present entry profiles one T cell receptor beta chain with its context. The source of the sample is a study of blood T cell repertoires in COVID-19. In the study overall: Spain, Italy and the United States supplied samples that represented acute and convalescent COVID-19. Sources were T cells, B-cell-depleted T cells, or PBMCs; the material itself was cDNA or gDNA.

In the authors' methods: Reference gene primer amplification gave nucleated cell count estimates. Data came from immunoSEQ multiplex PCR; TCRdb stores just in-frame clones and leaves some out. The V and J calls and the clone size are those of that table, but D and trimming were determined from the DNA. Seen here are approximately 110,000 clones, more than 80% observed once, and the top ten hold roughly a tenth. Trimming removed 4 bases from V and 7 bases from J, with 20 bases in between. Germline V lookup: CDR1 MGHRA, CDR2 YSYEKL. There are 15 residues in the CDR3. The rearrangement uses TRBV4-1 and TRBJ2-7, with D perhaps TRBD1 (7 bases). The sequencing sample was made of peripheral blood. The clonotype comes from a woman between 65 and 79 years old with acute or convalescent COVID-19. The CDR3 protein is CASSLAIGGRGEQYF. The CDR3 bases are TGCGCCAGCAGCCTAGCCATAGGGGGCCGGGGGGAGCAGTACTTC.